This passage covers 18 T cell receptor beta chains from one sample sequenced in a study of spatial heterogeneity in lung cancer. TCRdb itself ran the 5' RACE reads through MiXCR, one entry per CDR3 protein. Among 50,000 to 55,000 distinct CDR3 sequences listed, approximately 7% were seen once. Stated time point: sample taken at primary tumor resection. Whole RNA was taken from tumor, nontumor lung or frozen PBMC; it was then sequenced unsorted. Sequenced here: PBMCs, sampled at surgery. All receptors come from a female donor with early-stage non-small cell lung cancer.

This chain uses TRBV6-5 with TRBJ1-1, with 9 bases lining up with TRBD1. The CDR3 covers 13 residues. The V gene end was trimmed by 2 bases and the J gene end by 9 bases; junction bases not matched to a gene: 4. Germline V gene sequence: CDR1 MNHEY, CDR2 SVGAGI. Written as DNA, the CDR3 is TGTGCCAGCAGTTACCAGGACAGGGGCAAAGCTTTCTTT. Its translation is CASSYQDRGKAFF.

This clonotype has a handful of counts. The chain is built from TRBV28 and TRBJ2-5; D possibly matches TRBD1 or TRBD2 (5 bases each). The CDR3 is 14 amino acids. The germline gives CDR1 MDHEN, CDR2 SYDVKM. V was trimmed by 6 bases and J by 0 bases, leaving 11 bases between them. The DNA for the CDR3 is TGTGCCAGCAGGGGGTGGGGGAACCAAGAGACCCAGTACTTC. This encodes CASRGWGNQETQYF.

This clonotype was seen many times. The chain has TRBV14 and TRBJ1-1; 7 bases fit TRBD1. This CDR3 contains 12 residues. Trimming took 10 bases from V and 0 from J; bases not matched to a gene: 2. The germline V gene has CDR1 SGHDN and CDR2 FVKESK. The CDR3 bases are TGTGCCACCAGGGGGGTGAACACTGAAGCTTTCTTT. Translation gives CATRGVNTEAFF.

This clonotype appeared a few times. The CDR3 nucleotides read TGTGCCACCAGCAGACAGACGGGGACCCAGTACTTC. The encoded protein is CATSRQTGTQYF. V is TRBV15 and J is TRBJ2-5, with D hard to call. The CDR3 runs 12 residues. Germline V CDR1 and CDR2: LNHNV, YYDKDF (reference sequence). The V end was cut by 2 bases, the J end by 7 bases, with 8 bases between.

This clonotype was detected many times. CDR3 in amino acids: CASSLSGGAEETQYF. The CDR3 DNA follows: TGTGCCAGCAGCTTATCTGGGGGGGCCGAGGAGACCCAGTACTTC. The chain carries TRBV7-3 and TRBJ2-5, with D possibly matching TRBD2 (7 bases). The germline V gene has CDR1 SGHTA and CDR2 FQGTGA. The ends were cut back, 2 bases at V and 5 bases at J, with 15 bases in the middle. CDR3 size: 15 residues. The whole variable domain, remainder taken from reference TRBV7-3 and TRBJ2-5, is GAGVSQTPSNKVTEKGKYVELRCDPISGHTALYWYRQSLGQGPEFLIYFQGTGAADDSGLPNDRFFAVRPEGSVSTLKIQRTERGDSAVYLCASSLSGGAEETQYFGPGTRLLVL.

With regard to this clonotype: A much larger clone lies a single base off, so this may be a read error. This chain connects TRBV7-2 to TRBJ1-2, with a possible D match to TRBD1 (6 bases). The CDR3 has 13 amino acids. Trimming took 5 bases from V and 4 from J, leaving 11 bases between them. Per the germline V gene, CDR1 is SGHTA and CDR2 is FQGNSA. The CDR3 nucleotides are TGTGCCAGCAGCATTACAGGGCCCTATGGCTACACCTTC. Its protein product is CASSITGPYGYTF. Combining the CDR3 with reference TRBV7-2 and TRBJ1-2 gives the whole variable domain GAGVSQSPSNKVTEKGKDVELRCDPISGHTALYWYRQSLGQGLEFLIYFQGNSAPDKSGLPSDRFSAERTGGSVSTLTIQRTQQEDSAVYLCASSITGPYGYTFGSGTRLTVV.

In this sample, this clonotype turned up many times. This chain links TRBV6-5 with TRBJ2-5, with unresolved D. Germline V lookup: CDR1 MNHEY, CDR2 SVGAGI. Trimming shortened V by 3 bases and J by 3 bases, and 8 bases separated the two germline ends. The CDR3 consists of 13 residues. CDR3: CASSYGSKETQYF. CDR3 sequence (DNA): TGTGCCAGCAGTTATGGGTCAAAAGAGACCCAGTACTTC.

This clonotype came up many times. The CDR3 protein is CASSDSLRYGYTF. The CDR3 DNA is TGTGCCAGCAGTGACAGTTTACGCTATGGCTACACCTTC. The chain joins TRBV6-1 to TRBJ1-2; the D is unclear. Germline V gives CDR1 MNHNS, CDR2 SASEGT. The germline V and J ends were trimmed by 3 bases and 4 bases, with 9 bases remaining between them. The CDR3 spans 13 residues.

This clonotype came up many times. The J gene is TRBJ2-3, the V gene TRBV7-9; D assignment may be TRBD1 or TRBD2 (5 bases each). The CDR3 extends over 14 amino acids. CDR1 and CDR2 (germline): SEHNR, FQNEAQ (reference sequence). V was cut by 0 bases and J by 4 bases, with 8 bases left in between. The CDR3 region has the DNA TGTGCCAGCAGCTTAGCGGGGACGGCAGATACGCAGTATTTT. Its protein product is CASSLAGTADTQYF.

This clonotype has a handful of counts. This chain joins TRBV2 and TRBJ1-2, with TRBD1 identical over 7 bases. The CDR3 covers 12 residues. Germline V gene data show CDR1 as SNHLY and CDR2 as FYNNEI. V lost 6 bases to trimming and J lost 8 bases; unmatched junction nucleotides: 6. CDR3 loop: CASSPTGQGYTF. The CDR3 bases are TGTGCCAGCAGCCCGACAGGGCAAGGCTACACCTTC.

The rearrangement links TRBV15 to TRBJ2-4; maybe TRBD1 (6 bases). The CDR3 has 15 residues. Germline values: CDR1 LNHNV, CDR2 YYDKDF (reference sequence). Trimming took 5 bases from V and 6 from J, leaving 17 bases between them. CDR3 region: CATSYDRPSGNIQYF. DNA of the CDR3: TGTGCCACCAGCTACGACAGGCCAAGTGGAAACATTCAGTACTTC.

This chain links TRBV7-9 with TRBJ2-5; D is unclear. The V end was cut by 1 base, the J end by 1 base, with 10 bases between. In germline, CDR1 is SEHNR, CDR2 FQNEAQ (reference sequence). The CDR3 extends over 15 amino acids. CDR3 loop: CASSLGASSQETQYF. CDR3 sequence (DNA): TGTGCCAGCAGCTTAGGGGCTTCCAGCCAAGAGACCCAGTACTTC.

Ten or more counts support this clonotype. The chain has TRBV20-1 and TRBJ1-5; D ambiguous. V lost 3 bases and J lost 4, with 10 bases in between. This CDR3 spans 13 amino acids. Germline values: CDR1 DFQATT, CDR2 SNEGSKA (reference sequence). Written as DNA, the CDR3 is TGCAGTGCTAGGTGGAGTTCTAATCAGCCCCAGCATTTT. As protein: CSARWSSNQPQHF.

The chain recombines TRBV2 with TRBJ2-1; no reliable D call. V dropped 7 bases and J dropped 5 bases, with 9 bases sitting between them. Germline V lookup: CDR1 SNHLY, CDR2 FYNNEI. CDR3 size: 12 residues. CDR3 nucleotide sequence: TGTGCCAGCATATTTGTGAACAATGAGCAGTTCTTC. The encoded protein is CASIFVNNEQFF.

A few counts support this clonotype. J is TRBJ2-2 and V is TRBV6-2 or TRBV6-3, with 10 bases identical to TRBD2. This CDR3 contains 15 residues. The germline CDR1 and CDR2 sequences are MNHEY and SVGEGT. The CDR3 nucleotides are TGTGGCTCCAGACTAGCGGGTTGGAACACCGGGGAGCTGTTTTTT. Translating gives CGSRLAGWNTGELFF.

Details on this clonotype: Just one base apart from a much larger clone, this may be a read error. The rearrangement links TRBV13 to TRBJ2-5; D perhaps matches TRBD2 (6 bases). This CDR3 is built from 14 residues. Germline V gene sequence: CDR1 PRHDT, CDR2 FYEKMQ (reference sequence). The DNA for the CDR3 is TGTGCCACCAGCTTCGGAGGGCTCGGAGAGACCCAGTACTTC. It yields the protein CATSFGGLGETQYF.

This clonotype was picked up a small number of times. This chain connects TRBV7-3 to TRBJ2-1, with 7 bases lining up with TRBD2. With 5 bases clipped from V and 6 bases from J, the junction kept 10 bases outside the gene matches. This CDR3 has 15 residues. Germline V gene sequence: CDR1 SGHTA, CDR2 FQGTGA. In DNA, the CDR3 is TGTGCCAGCAGCAAGCGGAGCGGGGACGGCAATGAGCAGTTCTTC. This encodes CASSKRSGDGNEQFF.

In its sample, this clonotype was seen a few times. This sequence joins TRBV11-2 and TRBJ2-1; unclear D gene. CDR1 is SGHAT and CDR2 is FQNNGV in the germline V gene. V was shortened by 5 bases and J by 0 bases, with 11 bases between the two germline ends. The length of the CDR3 is 15 residues. The CDR3 DNA reads as TGTGCCAGCAGCCCTGCCCCGGGCTCCTACAATGAGCAGTTCTTC. Its translation: CASSPAPGSYNEQFF.